This T cell receptor beta chain was identified during a study of T cells in Graves' hyperthyroidism and ophthalmopathy. The study, taken as a whole, reports: Blood held most thyroid clonotypes expanded above 0.001 frequency.

Amplified TCR beta CDR3 regions derived from RNA transcripts. With the HTBI primer set, the TCR CDR3 went through a first round of RT-PCR. Each CDR3 protein is one row after TCRdb ran MiXCR on the multiplex PCR reads. The sample yields 700,000 to 850,000 distinct CDR3 sequences, about a third seen once. Concerning this clonotype: Its specificity is not known.

V shed 1 base and J shed 4 bases, with 10 bases lying between them. CDR3 length: 14 residues. Germline V CDR1 and CDR2: DFQATT, SNEGSKA (reference sequence). The origin of this receptor is a woman aged 40 to 55 with Graves' hyperthyroidism. Sequencing was done on a sample of blood. The genes are TRBV20-1 and TRBJ1-4; no clear D. The CDR3 DNA follows: TGCAGTGCTAGAGGGGTCACCAGTAATGAAAAACTGTTTTTT. It yields the protein CSARGVTSNEKLFF.